This is a list of T cell receptor beta chains from one sample in a study of cytomegalovirus exposure and HLA in healthy donors. This table comes from immunoSEQ multiplex PCR, and its TCRdb copy is limited to in-frame clones, with some not included. The sample records roughly 62,000 clones, about 77% being singletons. Sequencing was carried out using PBMCs. These receptors were collected from a woman under 40 in good health and CMV-seronegative. Both conserved end residues are part of each CDR3. The D gene is left open where the match is weak. Not all rows give a size; the values are once, few, many and, for expanded clones, a class.

>-|-|TRBJ2-2|TRBV21-1
TGTGCCAGCAGCCGAACTCCCCCACCGGAGCGTACGAACACCGGGGAGCTGTTTTTT
CASSRTPPPERTNTGELFF
>-|-|TRBJ2-2|TRBV7-9
TGTTCCAGCAGCCTGCAGGACACCGGGGAGCTGTTTTTT
CSSSLQDTGELFF
>TRBD2|-|TRBJ2-1|TRBV19
TGTGCCAGTACCCAGACTAGCGGGAGAGGTAATGAGCAGTTCTTC
CASTQTSGRGNEQFF
>-|-|TRBJ1-4|TRBV5-5
TGTGCCAGCAGCCCCGGGACGGGAGCAACTAATGAAAAACTGTTTTTT
CASSPGTGATNEKLFF
>TRBD1|-|TRBJ1-4|TRBV19
TGTGCCAGTAGTAGACCGGGACAGAAGGCAACTAATGAAAAACTGTTTTTT
CASSRPGQKATNEKLFF
>-|-|TRBJ2-2|TRBV4-3
TGCGCCAGCGCTATTGTCCTTGGTGCCGGGGAGCTGTTTTTT
CASAIVLGAGELFF
>TRBD1|-|TRBJ2-1|TRBV9
TGTGCCAGCAGCACAGGGGGCGGAGAAGAGCAGTTCTTC
CASSTGGGEEQFF
>-|-|TRBJ2-7|TRBV15
TGTGCCACCAGCAGAGATGGAGGGGGGGATTACGAGCAGTACTTC
CATSRDGGGDYEQYF
>TRBD2|-|TRBJ2-7|TRBV7-9
TGTGCCAGCAGCCTGACTAGCGGAACAGGGGAGCAGTACTTC
CASSLTSGTGEQYF
>TRBD2|-|TRBJ2-3|TRBV5-3
TGTGCCAGAAGCCAGAAAAGGCTAGCGGGAGCGACAGATACGCAGTATTTT
CARSQKRLAGATDTQYF
>TRBD2|-|TRBJ2-3|TRBV5-1
TGCGCCAGCAGCTTGGTCCTTAGCGGGAGTAAAGATACGCAGTATTTT
CASSLVLSGSKDTQYF
>-|-|TRBJ2-1|TRBV9
TGTGCCAGCAGCGTCTCGGGTAACAATGAGCAGTTCTTC
CASSVSGNNEQFF
>TRBD1|-|TRBJ2-7|TRBV29-1
TGCAGCGTTGAAGTTCAAGGGACAGCCTCCTACGAGCAGTACTTC
CSVEVQGTASYEQYF
>-|-|TRBJ2-1|TRBV29-1
TGCAGCGTTGAAGCTAAGTCCTACAATGAGCAGTTCTTC
CSVEAKSYNEQFF
>-|-|TRBJ1-5|TRBV28
TGTGCCAGCAGCCGGGAGGGGGGGAGAGGCAATCAGCCCCAGCATTTT
CASSREGGRGNQPQHF
>-|-|TRBJ2-5|TRBV21-1
TGTGCCAGCAGCCCCATGGAGACCCAGTACTTC
CASSPMETQYF
>-|-|TRBJ2-1|TRBV2
TGTGCCAGCAGTGAAAAAAGGACAGATGACAATGAGCAGTTCTTC
CASSEKRTDDNEQFF
>TRBD1|few|TRBJ1-1|TRBV19
TGTGCCAGTAGTATATCAGGGACAGGGCTAACTGAAGCTTTCTTT
CASSISGTGLTEAFF
>TRBD2|-|TRBJ2-2|TRBV7-3
TGTGCCAGCAGCCTAAGCGGGGGCATGGCCCGCTCGGGAAACACCGGGGAGCTGTTTTTT
CASSLSGGMARSGNTGELFF
>-|-|TRBJ2-1|TRBV6-5
TGTGCCAGCAGTTACGGGGGCGCAGGGTCCCTAGGTGAGCAGTTCTTC
CASSYGGAGSLGEQFF
>TRBD1|few|TRBJ1-1|TRBV5-4
TGTGCCAGCAGCTCCCTCAGGGGGCCTGTGAACACTGAAGCTTTCTTT
CASSSLRGPVNTEAFF
>-|once|TRBJ2-3|TRBV11-2
TGTGCCAGCAGCTTAGGTAGCAACACAGATACGCAGTATTTT
CASSLGSNTDTQYF
>TRBD1|-|TRBJ1-2|TRBV6-5
TGTGCCAGCAGTCTGGGACAGATGAACTATGGCTACACCTTC
CASSLGQMNYGYTF
>-|-|TRBJ2-4|TRBV6-1
TGTGCCAGCAGTGGAGGAGGACTAGCCAAAAACATTCAGTACTTC
CASSGGGLAKNIQYF
>-|-|TRBJ1-2|TRBV10-2
TGCGCCAGCAGTGAAAGACTTATCAACTATGGCTACACCTTC
CASSERLINYGYTF
>-|-|TRBJ2-3|TRBV7-9
TGTGCCAGCAGCTTAAGCCGTGGCACAGATACGCAGTATTTT
CASSLSRGTDTQYF
>-|-|TRBJ2-4|TRBV27
TGTGCCAGCAGTTTATCGCGGGGCGCCAAAAACATTCAGTACTTC
CASSLSRGAKNIQYF
>-|few|TRBJ2-6|TRBV27
TGTGCCAGCAGACTTTTGGGCCCCTACAGGGAGAGTTACTCTGGGGCCAACGTCCTGACTTTC
CASRLLGPYRESYSGANVLTF
>TRBD2|-|TRBJ2-1|TRBV29-1
TGCAGCGTTGAACTAGCGGGAGGCTTTTACAATGAGCAGTTCTTC
CSVELAGGFYNEQFF
>TRBD2|few|TRBJ2-3|TRBV7-9
TGTGCCAGCAGCTCTCCGGGGGGACTCAGCACAGATACGCAGTATTTT
CASSSPGGLSTDTQYF
>TRBD1|-|TRBJ2-7|TRBV27
TGTGCCAGCAGTCTGGACAGGGGGAACTACGAGCAGTACTTC
CASSLDRGNYEQYF
>-|once|TRBJ1-1|TRBV6-6
TGTGCCAGCAGTTACCCACAGGGAAGCACTGAAGCTTTCTTT
CASSYPQGSTEAFF
>TRBD1|-|TRBJ2-1|TRBV5-4
TGTGCCAGCAGCTTTGACCGACAGGGAGAGCAGTTCTTC
CASSFDRQGEQFF
>-|-|TRBJ2-7|TRBV28
TGTGCCAACCCAGGTTCTGCCTACGAGCAGTACTTC
CANPGSAYEQYF
>-|-|TRBJ1-5|TRBV28
TGTGCCAGCAGTTTATTGGTGGGCAGCCTTAGCAATCAGCCCCAGCATTTT
CASSLLVGSLSNQPQHF
>TRBD1|-|TRBJ1-5|TRBV18
TGTGCCAGCTCACGGGGGACAGGGGATCGGCAGCCCCAGCATTTT
CASSRGTGDRQPQHF